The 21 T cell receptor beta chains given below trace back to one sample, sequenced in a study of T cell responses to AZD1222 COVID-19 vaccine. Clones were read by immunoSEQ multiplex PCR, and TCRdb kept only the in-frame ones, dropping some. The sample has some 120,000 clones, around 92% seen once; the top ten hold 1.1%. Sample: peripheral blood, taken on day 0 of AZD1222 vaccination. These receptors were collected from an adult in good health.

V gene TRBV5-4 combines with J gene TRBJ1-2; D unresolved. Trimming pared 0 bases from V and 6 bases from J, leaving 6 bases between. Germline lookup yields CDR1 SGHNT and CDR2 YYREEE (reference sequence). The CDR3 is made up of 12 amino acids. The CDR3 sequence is CASSLGLDGYTF. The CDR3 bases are TGTGCCAGCAGCTTGGGATTGGATGGCTACACCTTC.

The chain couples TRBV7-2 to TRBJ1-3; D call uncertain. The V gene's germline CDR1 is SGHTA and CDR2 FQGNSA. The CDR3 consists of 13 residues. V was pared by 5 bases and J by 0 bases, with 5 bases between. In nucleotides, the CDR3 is TGTGCCAGCAGCGTCTACTCTGGAAACACCATATATTTT. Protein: CASSVYSGNTIYF.

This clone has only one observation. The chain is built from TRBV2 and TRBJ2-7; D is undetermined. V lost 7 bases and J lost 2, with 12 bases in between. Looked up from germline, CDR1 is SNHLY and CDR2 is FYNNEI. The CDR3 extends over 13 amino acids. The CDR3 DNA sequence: TGTGCCAGCACTCTGACGGCTACCTACGAGCAGTACTTC. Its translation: CASTLTATYEQYF. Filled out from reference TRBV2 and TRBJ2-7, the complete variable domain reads EPEVTQTPSHQVTQMGQEVILRCVPISNHLYFYWYRQILGQKVEFLVSFYNNEISEKSEIFDDQFSVERPDGSNFTLKIRSTKLEDSAMYFCASTLTATYEQYFGPGTRLTVT.

The CDR3 sequence is CASSDFYGYTF. CDR3 DNA sequence: TGTGCCAGTAGCGACTTCTATGGCTACACCTTC. This chain uses TRBV19 with TRBJ1-2, with D unresolved. The CDR3 length is 11 residues. Per germline, CDR1 LNHDA and CDR2 SQIVND (reference sequence). Deletions cut 6 bases from V and 4 bases from J, with 6 bases between.

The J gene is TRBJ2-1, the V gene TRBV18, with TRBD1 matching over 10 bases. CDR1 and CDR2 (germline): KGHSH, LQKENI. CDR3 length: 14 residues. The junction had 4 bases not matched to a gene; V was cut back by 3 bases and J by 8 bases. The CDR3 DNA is TGTGCCAGCTCACCCGGGACAGGGGAAGATGAGCAGTTCTTC. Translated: CASSPGTGEDEQFF.

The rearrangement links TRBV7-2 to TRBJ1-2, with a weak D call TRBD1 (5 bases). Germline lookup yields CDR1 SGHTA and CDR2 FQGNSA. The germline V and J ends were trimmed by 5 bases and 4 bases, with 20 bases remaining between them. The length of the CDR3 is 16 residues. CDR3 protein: CASSRSGLTVIYGYTF. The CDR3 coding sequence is TGTGCCAGCAGCCGTTCTGGACTGACAGTGATCTATGGCTACACCTTC. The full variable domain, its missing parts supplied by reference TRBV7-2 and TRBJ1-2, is GAGVSQSPSNKVTEKGKDVELRCDPISGHTALYWYRQSLGQGLEFLIYFQGNSAPDKSGLPSDRFSAERTGGSVSTLTIQRTQQEDSAVYLCASSRSGLTVIYGYTFGSGTRLTVV.

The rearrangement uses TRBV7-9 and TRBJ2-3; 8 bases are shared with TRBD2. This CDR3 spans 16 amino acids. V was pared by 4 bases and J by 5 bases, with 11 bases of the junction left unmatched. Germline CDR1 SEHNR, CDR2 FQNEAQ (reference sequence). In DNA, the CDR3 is TGTGCCAGCAGCTCGCCGGGGGGGACTAGTCTAGATACGCAGTATTTT. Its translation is CASSSPGGTSLDTQYF.

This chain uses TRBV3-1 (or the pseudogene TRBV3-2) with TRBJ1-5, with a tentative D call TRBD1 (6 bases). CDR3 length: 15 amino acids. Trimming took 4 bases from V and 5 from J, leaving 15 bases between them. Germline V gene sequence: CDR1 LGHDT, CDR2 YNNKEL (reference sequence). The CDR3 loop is CASSPSYRAHQPQHF. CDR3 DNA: TGTGCCAGCAGCCCCTCCTACAGGGCCCATCAGCCCCAGCATTTT.

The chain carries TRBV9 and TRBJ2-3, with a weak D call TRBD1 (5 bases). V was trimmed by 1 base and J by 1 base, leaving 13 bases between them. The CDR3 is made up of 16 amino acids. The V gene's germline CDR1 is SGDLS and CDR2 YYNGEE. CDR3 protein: CASSVLGAWGTDTQYF. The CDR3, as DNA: TGTGCCAGCAGCGTATTAGGGGCTTGGGGCACAGATACGCAGTATTTT.

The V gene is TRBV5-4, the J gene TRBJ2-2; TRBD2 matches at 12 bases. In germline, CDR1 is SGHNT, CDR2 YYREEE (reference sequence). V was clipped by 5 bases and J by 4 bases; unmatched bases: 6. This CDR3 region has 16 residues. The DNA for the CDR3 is TGTGCCAGCAGATCGACTAGCGGGAGTGGCACCGGGGAGCTGTTTTTT. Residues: CASRSTSGSGTGELFF.

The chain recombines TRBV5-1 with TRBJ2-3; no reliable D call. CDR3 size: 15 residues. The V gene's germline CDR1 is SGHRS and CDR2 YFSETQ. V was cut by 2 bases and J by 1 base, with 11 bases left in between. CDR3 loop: CASSFGVSGTDTQYF. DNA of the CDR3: TGCGCCAGCAGCTTCGGCGTCAGTGGCACAGATACGCAGTATTTT. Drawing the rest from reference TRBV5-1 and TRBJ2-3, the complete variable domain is KAGVTQTPRYLIKTRGQQVTLSCSPISGHRSVSWYQQTPGQGLQFLFEYFSETQRNKGNFPGRFSGRQFSNSRSEMNVSTLELGDSALYLCASSFGVSGTDTQYFGPGTRLTVL.

CDR3 coding DNA: TGTGCCAGCAGCTTAAACTACGAGCAGTACTTC. This encodes CASSLNYEQYF. The rearrangement joins TRBV2 to TRBJ2-7; no clear D. Germline-derived CDR1 and CDR2 are SNHLY and FYNNEI. The V end lost 6 bases, the J end lost 3 bases, and 6 bases lay between the germline ends. CDR3 length equals 11 residues.

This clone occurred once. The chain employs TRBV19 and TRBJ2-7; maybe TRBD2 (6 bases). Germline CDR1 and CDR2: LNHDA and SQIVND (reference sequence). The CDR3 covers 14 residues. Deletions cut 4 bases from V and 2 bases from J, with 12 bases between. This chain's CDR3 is CASSTNGLTYEQYF. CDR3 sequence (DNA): TGTGCCAGTAGTACAAACGGACTAACCTACGAGCAGTACTTC.

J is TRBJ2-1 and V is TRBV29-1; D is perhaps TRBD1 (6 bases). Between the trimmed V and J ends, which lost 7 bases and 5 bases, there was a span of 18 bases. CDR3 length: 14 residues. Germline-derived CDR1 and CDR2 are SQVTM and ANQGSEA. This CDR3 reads CSAGLGTQHNEQFF. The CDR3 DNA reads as TGCAGCGCTGGGCTCGGGACACAACACAATGAGCAGTTCTTC.

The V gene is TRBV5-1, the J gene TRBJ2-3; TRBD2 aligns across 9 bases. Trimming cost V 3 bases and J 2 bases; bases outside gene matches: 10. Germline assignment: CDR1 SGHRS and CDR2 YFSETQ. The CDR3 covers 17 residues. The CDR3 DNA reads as TGCGCCAGCAGCTCGGGAAATAGCGGGAGAAACACAGATACGCAGTATTTT. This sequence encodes CASSSGNSGRNTDTQYF.

CDR3 sequence reads: CASSLGGEQFF. CDR3 in DNA: TGTGCCAGCAGCTTAGGGGGTGAGCAGTTCTTC. The genes are TRBV7-6 and TRBJ2-1; no clear D. The CDR3 consists of 11 residues. CDR1 and CDR2 (germline): SGHVS, FNYEAQ. The V and J ends lost 1 base and 9 bases respectively, with 4 bases between them.

The DNA for the CDR3 is TGTGCCAGCAGCTTTGCCGGGACAGCCTACGAGCAGTACTTC. Its translation: CASSFAGTAYEQYF. The chain is built from TRBV14 and TRBJ2-7; 7 bases align to TRBD1. The germline V gene encodes CDR1 SGHDN and CDR2 FVKESK. The J segment lost 2 bases and the V segment lost 5 bases, leaving 6 bases of the junction unmatched. The CDR3 is made up of 14 amino acids.

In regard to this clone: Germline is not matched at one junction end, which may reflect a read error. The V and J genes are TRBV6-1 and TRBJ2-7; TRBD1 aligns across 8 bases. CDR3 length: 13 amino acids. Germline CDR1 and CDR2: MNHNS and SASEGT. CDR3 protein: CASREGTGKSWYF. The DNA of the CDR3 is TGTGCCAGCAGGGAAGGGACAGGAAAGTCTTGGTACTTC.

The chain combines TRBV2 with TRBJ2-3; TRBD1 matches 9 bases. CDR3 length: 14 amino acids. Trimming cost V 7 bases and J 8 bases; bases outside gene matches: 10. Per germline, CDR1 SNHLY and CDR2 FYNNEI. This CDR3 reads CASMVGQGLSTQYF. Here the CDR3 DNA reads TGTGCCAGCATGGTGGGACAGGGCCTTAGTACGCAGTATTTT.

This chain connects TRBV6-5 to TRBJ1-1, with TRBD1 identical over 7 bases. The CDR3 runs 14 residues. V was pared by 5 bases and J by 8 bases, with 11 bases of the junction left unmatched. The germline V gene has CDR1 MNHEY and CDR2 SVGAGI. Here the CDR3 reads CASSKQGRDSEAFF. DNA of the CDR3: TGTGCCAGCAGTAAACAAGGTCGGGACAGCGAAGCTTTCTTT.

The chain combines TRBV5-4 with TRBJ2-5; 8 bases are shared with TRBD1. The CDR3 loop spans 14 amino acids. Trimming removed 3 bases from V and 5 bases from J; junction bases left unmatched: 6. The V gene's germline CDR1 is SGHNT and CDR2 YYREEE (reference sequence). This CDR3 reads CASSSADREETQYF. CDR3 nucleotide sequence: TGTGCCAGCAGCTCGGCGGACAGGGAGGAGACCCAGTACTTC.